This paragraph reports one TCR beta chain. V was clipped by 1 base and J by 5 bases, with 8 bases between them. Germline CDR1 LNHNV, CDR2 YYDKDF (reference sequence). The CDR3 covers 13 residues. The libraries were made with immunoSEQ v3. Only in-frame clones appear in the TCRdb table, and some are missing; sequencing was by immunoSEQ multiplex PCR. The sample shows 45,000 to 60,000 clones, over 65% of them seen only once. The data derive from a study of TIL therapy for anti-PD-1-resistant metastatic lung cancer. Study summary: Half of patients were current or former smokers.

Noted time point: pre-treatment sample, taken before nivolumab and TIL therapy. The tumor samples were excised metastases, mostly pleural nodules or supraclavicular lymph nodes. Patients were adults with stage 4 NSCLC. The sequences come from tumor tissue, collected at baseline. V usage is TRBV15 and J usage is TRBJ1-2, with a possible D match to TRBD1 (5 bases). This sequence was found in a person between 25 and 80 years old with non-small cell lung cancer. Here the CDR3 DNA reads TGTGCCACCAGCAGAGGGGGGGGTTATGGCTACACCTTC. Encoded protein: CATSRGGGYGYTF.